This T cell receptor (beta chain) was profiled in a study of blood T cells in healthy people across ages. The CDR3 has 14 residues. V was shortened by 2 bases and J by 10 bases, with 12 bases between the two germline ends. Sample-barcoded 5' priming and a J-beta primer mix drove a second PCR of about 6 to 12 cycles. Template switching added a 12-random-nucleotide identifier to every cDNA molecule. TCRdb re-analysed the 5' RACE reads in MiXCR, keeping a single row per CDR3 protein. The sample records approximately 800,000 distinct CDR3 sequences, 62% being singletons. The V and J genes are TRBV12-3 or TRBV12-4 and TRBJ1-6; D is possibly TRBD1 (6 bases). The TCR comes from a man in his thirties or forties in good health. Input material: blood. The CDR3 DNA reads TGTGCCAGCAGTTTAACGGGGGCCAGGTCACCCCTCCACTTT. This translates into CASSLTGARSPLHF.